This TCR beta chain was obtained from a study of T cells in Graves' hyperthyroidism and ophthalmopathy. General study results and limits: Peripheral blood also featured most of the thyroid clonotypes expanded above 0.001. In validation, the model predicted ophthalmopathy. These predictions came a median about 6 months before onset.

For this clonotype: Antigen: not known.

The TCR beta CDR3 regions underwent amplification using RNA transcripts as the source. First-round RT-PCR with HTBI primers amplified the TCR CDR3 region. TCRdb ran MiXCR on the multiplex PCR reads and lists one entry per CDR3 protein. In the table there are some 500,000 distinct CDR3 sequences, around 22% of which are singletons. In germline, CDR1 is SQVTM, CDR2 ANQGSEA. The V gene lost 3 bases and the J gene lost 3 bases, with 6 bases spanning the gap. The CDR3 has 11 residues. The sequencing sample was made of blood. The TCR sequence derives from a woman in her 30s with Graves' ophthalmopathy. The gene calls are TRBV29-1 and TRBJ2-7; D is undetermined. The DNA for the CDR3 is TGCAGCGTTGAGCTCTACTACGAGCAGTACTTC. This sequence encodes CSVELYYEQYF.